These 6 T cell receptor beta chains came from one sample sequenced in a study of blood T cell repertoires in COVID-19. The data were produced by immunoSEQ multiplex PCR, yet TCRdb's version contains in-frame clones alone and is incomplete. The table includes 200,000 to 300,000 clones, about 86% detected once. Sequencing input: peripheral blood. The receptors come from a man aged 30 to 45 with active or convalescent COVID-19.

The J gene is TRBJ1-6, the V gene TRBV7-9; D is undetermined. The germline V and J ends were trimmed by 5 bases and 5 bases, with 10 bases remaining between them. The CDR3 runs 14 residues. The V gene's germline CDR1 is SEHNR and CDR2 FQNEAQ (reference sequence). The CDR3 DNA reads TGTGCCAGCAGCCCAGCGGGTCATAATTCACCCCTCCACTTT. Amino acid sequence: CASSPAGHNSPLHF.

The chain combines TRBV10-3 with TRBJ2-3, with D perhaps matching TRBD1 (5 bases). The CDR3 extends over 14 amino acids. V was trimmed by 6 bases and J by 0 bases, leaving 10 bases between them. Germline CDR1 reads ENHRY; CDR2 reads SYGVKD. CDR3 coding DNA: TGTGCCATCAGCCCGACAGAAAGCACAGATACGCAGTATTTT. Residues: CAISPTESTDTQYF.

This clone was seen once. The V call is TRBV11-2, the J call TRBJ2-7; D remains ambiguous. The ends were cut back, 0 bases at V and 7 bases at J, with 10 bases in the middle. Germline V gene lookup returns CDR1 SGHAT and CDR2 FQNNGV. CDR3 length equals 13 residues. The CDR3 is CASSLDPPLEQYF. The CDR3 coding sequence is TGTGCCAGCAGCTTAGATCCCCCGTTAGAGCAGTACTTC.

This clone was recorded a few times. The CDR3 nucleotides read TGTGCCAGCAGAAGGCGGGGGTTCGTCGAGCAGTACTTC. Encoded protein: CASRRRGFVEQYF. The chain links TRBV5-8 to TRBJ2-7, with TRBD2 identical over 7 bases. J gave up 6 bases and V 5 bases, and 8 bases lay outside the gene matches. The CDR3 has 13 residues. CDR1 and CDR2 from the germline V gene are SGHTS and YDEGEE.

This clone came up a few times. The chain is built from TRBV9 and TRBJ1-6; D gene unclear. Per the germline V gene, CDR1 is SGDLS and CDR2 is YYNGEE. V dropped 1 base and J dropped 9 bases, with 14 bases sitting between them. The CDR3 is 15 residues long. The CDR3 loop reads CASSVTLPPGSPLHF. The CDR3 DNA reads TGTGCCAGCAGCGTAACCCTCCCTCCGGGTTCACCCCTCCACTTT. Full variable domain (missing parts from reference TRBV9 and TRBJ1-6): DSGVTQTPKHLITATGQRVTLRCSPRSGDLSVYWYQQSLDQGLQFLIQYYNGEERAKGNILERFSAQQFPDLHSELNLSSLELGDSALYFCASSVTLPPGSPLHFGNGTRLTVT.

The genes are TRBV4-3 and TRBJ2-2; possible D gene TRBD2, 5 bases. Germline assignment: CDR1 LGHNA and CDR2 YSLEER. This CDR3 comprises 16 residues. Trimming cost V 2 bases and J 6 bases, with 16 bases left between them. The CDR3 here is CASSQYGLGVAGELFF. The CDR3 bases are TGCGCCAGCAGCCAATACGGACTGGGTGTCGCCGGGGAGCTGTTTTTT.